This TCR beta chain was found in a study of blood T cell repertoires in COVID-19. In the study overall: The United States, Italy and Spain supplied acute and convalescent COVID-19 samples. The cDNA or gDNA used as material had been derived from T cells, B-cell-depleted T cells, or PBMCs.

Original processing notes: The authors estimated nucleated cell counts from reference gene primer amplification. The repertoire was sequenced with immunoSEQ multiplex PCR; TCRdb's copy has only in-frame clones and lacks some. That table gives V, J and clone size, and the DNA gave D and trimming. The sample has 360,000 or so clones; around four fifths are singletons. Cohorts were assigned according to the clinical history that participants reported. V was pared by 1 base and J by 6 bases, with 4 bases between. Germline V CDR1 and CDR2: SGHNT, YENEEA. The CDR3 contains 13 residues. The sequence came from a woman aged 50 to 60 who had recovered from COVID-19. The V gene is TRBV11-3, the J gene TRBJ1-6, with no clear D. Sequencing input: PBMCs or T cells enriched from blood (not recorded which). DNA of the CDR3: TGTGCCAGCAGCTTAGTCATTAATTCACCCCTCCACTTT. It encodes CASSLVINSPLHF.